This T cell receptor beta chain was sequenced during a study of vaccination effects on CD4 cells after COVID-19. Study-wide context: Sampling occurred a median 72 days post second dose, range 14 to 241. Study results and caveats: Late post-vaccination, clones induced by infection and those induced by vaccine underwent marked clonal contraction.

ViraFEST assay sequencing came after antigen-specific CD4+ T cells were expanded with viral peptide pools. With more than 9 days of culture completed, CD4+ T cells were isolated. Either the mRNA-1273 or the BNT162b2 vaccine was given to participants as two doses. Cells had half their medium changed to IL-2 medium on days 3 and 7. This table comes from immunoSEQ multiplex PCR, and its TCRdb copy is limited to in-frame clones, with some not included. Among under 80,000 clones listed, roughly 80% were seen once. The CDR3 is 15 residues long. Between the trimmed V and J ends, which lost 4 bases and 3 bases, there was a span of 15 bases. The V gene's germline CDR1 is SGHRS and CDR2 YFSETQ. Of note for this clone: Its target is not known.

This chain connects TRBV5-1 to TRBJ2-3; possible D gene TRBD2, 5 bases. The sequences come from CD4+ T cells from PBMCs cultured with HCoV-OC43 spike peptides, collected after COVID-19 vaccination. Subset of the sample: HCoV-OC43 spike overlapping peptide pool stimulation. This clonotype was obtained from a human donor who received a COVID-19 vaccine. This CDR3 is CASSRMGGGTDTQYF. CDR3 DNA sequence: TGCGCCAGCAGCCGGATGGGTGGAGGTACAGATACGCAGTATTTT.